The source of this T cell receptor (beta chain) is a study of T cell repertoires in cytomegalovirus infection. Study summary: Matching HLA type, along with CMV infection, was indicated by public TCR beta signatures. Study conclusions and caveats: Pooled public TCR beta family frequency picked out CMV carriers with the relevant HLA. Dominating the ex vivo response were HLA-C-restricted CMV-specific TCR beta clonotypes.

MiXCR, run by TCRdb on the reads, gives a single entry per CDR3 protein. The data contain roughly 760,000 distinct CDR3 sequences, roughly 36% of them singletons. CDR1 is MDHEN, CDR2 SYDVKM, per germline. V lost 3 bases, J lost 1 base, and 13 bases lay in between. The CDR3 consists of 16 residues. Of note for this clonotype: The antigen is undetermined.

This chain connects TRBV28 to TRBJ2-1, with no clear D. The specimen sequenced was PBMCs. This receptor was obtained from a human donor in good health (CMV status not recorded). Some clones in this sample may be carry-over from other donors' samples. The CDR3, as DNA: TGTGCCAGCAGTTTGTTACGGGCGGATTCCTACAATGAGCAGTTCTTC. Its protein product is CASSLLRADSYNEQFF.